This TCR beta chain was obtained from a study of beta chain features in type 1 diabetes. The authors took one heparinised blood draw, averaging about 116 mL, from each donor. The whole isolated RNA underwent reverse transcription, so sequencing captured expressed TCRB transcripts. TCRdb's copy holds only in-frame clones and misses some; the assay was immunoSEQ multiplex PCR. The sample shows about 360,000 clones, roughly an eighth of them seen only once. Looked up from germline, CDR1 is KGHSH and CDR2 is LQKENI. This CDR3 is built from 17 residues. Trimming removed 4 bases from V and 3 bases from J, with 19 bases in between.

The TCR comes from a man younger than 30 in good health. Sequencing input: naive CD4+ T cells from blood. The rearrangement joins TRBV18 to TRBJ1-5; possible D gene TRBD1, 5 bases. CDR3: CASSRYSPRDYNQPQHF. Written as DNA, the CDR3 is TGTGCCAGCTCACGATACTCCCCGAGGGACTACAATCAGCCCCAGCATTTT. Full variable domain (missing parts from reference TRBV18 and TRBJ1-5): NAGVMQNPRHLVRRRGQEARLRCSPMKGHSHVYWYRQLPEEGLKFMVYLQKENIIDESGMPKERFSAEFPKEGPSILRIQQVVRGDSAAYFCASSRYSPRDYNQPQHFGDGTRLSIL.